A single sample gave rise to the 31 T cell receptor beta chains below, sequenced in a study of shared clonotypes between healthy human individuals. Terminally differentiated effector memory CD45RA+ cells were left out of the naive CD8 fraction, which was CD45RO-negative and positively selected for CCR7. Sequenced by immunoSEQ multiplex PCR; TCRdb stores in-frame clones only, minus some. The data contain more than 550,000 clones, roughly nine tenths of them singletons. Sequencing was done on a sample of naive CD8+ T cells sorted from blood. Source of these receptors: a man younger than 40 in good health.

The chain has TRBV27 and TRBJ1-5, with D unclear. V was cut by 4 bases and J by 7 bases, with 11 bases left in between. The CDR3 loop spans 13 amino acids. Germline-derived CDR1 and CDR2 are MNHEY and SMNVEV (reference sequence). CDR3 region: CASSYDLRQPQHF. In nucleotides, the CDR3 is TGTGCCAGCAGTTACGATCTCAGGCAGCCCCAGCATTTT.

The J gene is TRBJ1-2, the V gene TRBV7-9; 8 bases match TRBD1. Looked up from germline, CDR1 is SEHNR and CDR2 is FQNEAQ (reference sequence). Trimming at V came to 4 bases and at J to 8 bases, leaving 3 bases not matched to a gene. This CDR3 is built from 12 residues. The CDR3 coding sequence is TGTGCCAGCAGCTCAGGGGGCCAGGGCTACACCTTC. Amino acid sequence: CASSSGGQGYTF.

The chain joins TRBV6-6 to TRBJ1-1; D call uncertain. V was shortened by 6 bases and J by 1 base, with 9 bases between the two germline ends. The germline CDR1 and CDR2 sequences are MNHNY and SVGAGI (reference sequence). The CDR3 has 13 residues. CDR3 sequence (DNA): TGTGCCAGCAGCATTACACGGAACACTGAAGCTTTCTTT. This encodes CASSITRNTEAFF.

The genes are TRBV4-3 and TRBJ2-1; weak D call: TRBD1 (6 bases). Trimming took 0 bases from V and 10 from J, leaving 28 bases between them. Germline CDR1 is LGHNA and CDR2 is YSLEER. This CDR3 has 19 amino acids. CDR3 bases: TGCGCCAGCAGCCAAGAAGTAATTTCCGAGACAGGCGAGCTACCGGAGCAGTTCTTC. Its protein product is CASSQEVISETGELPEQFF.

The rearrangement joins TRBV7-2 to TRBJ2-7; D possibly corresponds to TRBD2 (6 bases). Germline V gives CDR1 SGHTA, CDR2 FQGNSA. The CDR3 covers 13 residues. V was pared by 5 bases and J by 3 bases, with 11 bases between. This CDR3 reads CASSTYSGYEQYF. CDR3 in DNA: TGTGCCAGCAGCACCTATAGCGGCTACGAGCAGTACTTC.

V and J are TRBV15 and TRBJ1-5; TRBD1 agrees at 7 bases. With V trimmed by 4 bases and J by 1 base, 4 bases remained unmatched. The CDR3 covers 15 residues. Germline V gene sequence: CDR1 LNHNV, CDR2 YYDKDF (reference sequence). CDR3 amino acids: CATSKGTASNQPQHF. CDR3 bases: TGTGCCACCAGCAAGGGGACAGCGAGCAATCAGCCCCAGCATTTT.

This chain links TRBV5-1 with TRBJ1-1; D unclear. Germline CDR1 SGHRS, CDR2 YFSETQ. CDR3 length equals 11 residues. V was shortened by 8 bases and J by 5 bases, with 10 bases between the two germline ends. The CDR3 nucleotides read TGCGCCAGTAGGTCGGGGACTGAAGCTTTCTTT. Amino acids: CASRSGTEAFF.

The rearrangement joins TRBV5-1 to TRBJ2-1, with D perhaps matching TRBD1 (5 bases). This CDR3 is 15 amino acids long. CDR1 and CDR2 (germline): SGHRS, YFSETQ. V lost 9 bases and J 0 bases, leaving 16 bases between the germline ends. This chain's CDR3 is CATRYGDSSYNEQFF. The CDR3 DNA reads TGCGCCACCAGATACGGTGACAGCTCCTACAATGAGCAGTTCTTC.

CDR3 protein: CAIRMGQEIYGYTF. CDR3 nucleotide sequence: TGTGCCATCAGGATGGGACAGGAGATCTATGGCTACACCTTC. This chain connects TRBV10-3 to TRBJ1-2; 8 bases match TRBD1. Trimming took 6 bases from V and 4 from J; bases not matched to a gene: 7. Germline CDR1 ENHRY, CDR2 SYGVKD. The CDR3 loop spans 14 amino acids.

The gene calls are TRBV28 and TRBJ1-5; D is unresolved. The CDR3 covers 14 residues. Germline V CDR1 and CDR2: MDHEN, SYDVKM. Trimming left V 7 bases short and J 1 base short, with 11 bases between. The CDR3 bases are TGTGCCAGCACCACTCGAGGGAGCAATCAGCCCCAGCATTTT. Amino acids: CASTTRGSNQPQHF.

V usage is TRBV5-6 and J usage is TRBJ2-7; D remains unclear. The CDR3 extends over 13 amino acids. In germline, CDR1 is SGHDT, CDR2 YYEEEE. V was pared by 0 bases and J by 0 bases, with 4 bases between. The CDR3 coding sequence is TGTGCCAGCAGCTTGGATCCCTCCTACGAGCAGTACTTC. It encodes CASSLDPSYEQYF.

CDR3 coding DNA: TGTGCCAGCAAGGCTAGCGGGAGTTCCTACGAGCAGTACTTC. This translates into CASKASGSSYEQYF. The chain has TRBV27 and TRBJ2-7, with 10 bases fitting TRBD2. CDR1 and CDR2 from the germline V gene are MNHEY and SMNVEV (reference sequence). J was trimmed by 1 base and V by 7 bases; bases with no gene match: 4. The CDR3 length is 14 residues.

This rearrangement joins TRBV2 to TRBJ1-3; D is unresolved. V shed 2 bases and J shed 0 bases, with 8 bases lying between them. Germline values: CDR1 SNHLY, CDR2 FYNNEI. There are 15 residues in the CDR3. The CDR3 region is CASSEPHNSGNTIYF. In DNA, the CDR3 is TGTGCCAGCAGTGAACCCCATAACTCTGGAAACACCATATATTTT.

The chain employs TRBV4-1 and TRBJ2-1; TRBD2 aligns across 7 bases. The CDR3 contains 14 residues. CDR1 is MGHRA, CDR2 YSYEKL, per germline. The V gene end was trimmed by 2 bases and the J gene end by 5 bases; junction bases not matched to a gene: 3. This CDR3 is CASSQLGGNNEQFF. DNA for the CDR3: TGCGCCAGCAGCCAACTGGGGGGGAACAATGAGCAGTTCTTC.

The V and J genes are TRBV5-8 and TRBJ2-1; possible D gene TRBD1, 7 bases. Germline V lookup: CDR1 SGHTS, CDR2 YDEGEE. The CDR3 covers 14 residues. Trimming took off 0 bases at V and 7 bases at J, with 11 bases between the two ends. The CDR3 is CASSLGQGGNEQFF. CDR3 DNA sequence: TGTGCCAGCAGCTTGGGACAGGGAGGAAATGAGCAGTTCTTC.

Only a few counts were recorded for this clone. The rearrangement joins TRBV15 to TRBJ2-5; D is undetermined. The CDR3 is 13 amino acids. The V gene lost 5 bases and the J gene lost 4 bases, with 11 bases spanning the gap. Germline assignment: CDR1 LNHNV and CDR2 YYDKDF (reference sequence). In DNA, the CDR3 is TGTGCCACCAGCGTAGTCGCCGGAGAGACCCAGTACTTC. Encoded protein: CATSVVAGETQYF.

This clone was detected only once. CDR3 sequence reads: CASSSGTSGAYEQYF. CDR3 nucleotide sequence: TGCGCCAGCAGCTCGGGGACTAGCGGCGCTTACGAGCAGTACTTC. The rearrangement uses TRBV5-1 and TRBJ2-7; 11 positions agree with TRBD2. This CDR3 is 15 amino acids long. Trimming took 3 bases from V and 4 from J; bases not matched to a gene: 6. Germline-derived CDR1 and CDR2 are SGHRS and YFSETQ.

The rearrangement links TRBV7-6 to TRBJ2-7; D is possibly TRBD1 or TRBD2 (7 bases each). CDR1 and CDR2 from the germline V gene are SGHVS and FNYEAQ. V lost 1 base and J 1 base, leaving 14 bases between the germline ends. The CDR3 contains 16 residues. The CDR3 DNA follows: TGTGCCAGCAGCTTAGGGGGGGGACAGACTTCCTACGAGCAGTACTTC. This gives the protein CASSLGGGQTSYEQYF.

J is TRBJ2-7 and V is TRBV7-9; 10 nucleotides agree with TRBD2. This CDR3 has 15 amino acids. CDR1 and CDR2 (germline): SEHNR, FQNEAQ (reference sequence). Unmatched junction bases numbered 8, after V lost 5 bases and J lost 4 bases. The CDR3 DNA follows: TGTGCCAGCAGCCCACCTAGCGGGAGAGGTTACGAGCAGTACTTC. Translated: CASSPPSGRGYEQYF.

The chain joins TRBV6-5 to TRBJ1-5, with D perhaps TRBD1 (6 bases). CDR1 and CDR2 (germline): MNHEY, SVGAGI. The V end was cut by 6 bases, the J end by 6 bases, with 15 bases between. CDR3 size: 14 residues. In DNA, the CDR3 is TGTGCCAGCAGCTACCACAGGGTCAGTCAGCCCCAGCATTTT. Its translation is CASSYHRVSQPQHF.

The DNA for the CDR3 is TGTGCCAGCAGCTTCGAGGGGCTCGCCAATCAGCCCCAGCATTTT. Protein product: CASSFEGLANQPQHF. The chain has TRBV5-5 and TRBJ1-5, with D possibly TRBD1 on 5 matching bases. With 2 bases removed from V and 3 bases from J, the gap between germline ends came to 12 bases. Germline CDR1 is SGHKS and CDR2 is YYEKEE (reference sequence). The length of the CDR3 is 15 residues.

The chain employs TRBV7-9 and TRBJ1-2; D is ambiguous. The V gene lost 4 bases and the J gene lost 5 bases, with 5 bases spanning the gap. Germline values: CDR1 SEHNR, CDR2 FQNEAQ (reference sequence). This CDR3 spans 11 amino acids. The CDR3 bases are TGTGCCAGCAGCTCCAAGTATGGCTACACCTTC. Encoded protein: CASSSKYGYTF.

This clone was observed a single time. The J gene is TRBJ2-3, the V gene TRBV10-1, with D possibly matching TRBD2 (6 bases). The V and J ends lost 4 bases and 8 bases respectively, with 16 bases between them. Germline loops: CDR1 WNHNN, CDR2 SYGVQD (reference sequence). The CDR3 length is 14 residues. The CDR3 nucleotides read TGCGCCAGCAGTGCGGGACGGGAGAGGGGTACGCAGTATTTT. Its protein is CASSAGRERGTQYF.

V and J are TRBV7-9 and TRBJ1-1; TRBD1 matches at 7 bases. Germline assignment: CDR1 SEHNR and CDR2 FQNEAQ (reference sequence). CDR3 length: 15 residues. The J segment lost 3 bases and the V segment lost 7 bases, leaving 11 bases of the junction unmatched. The CDR3 nucleotides read TGTGCCAGCACCTCAGGGACAGCCGAGGACACTGAAGCTTTCTTT. As protein: CASTSGTAEDTEAFF.

This chain uses TRBV4-1 with TRBJ2-7; D may be TRBD2 (6 bases). Trimming shortened V by 0 bases and J by 4 bases, and 10 bases separated the two germline ends. Germline V gene data show CDR1 as MGHRA and CDR2 as YSYEKL. This CDR3 is built from 14 residues. The CDR3 sequence is CASSQERGRYEQYF. CDR3 bases: TGCGCCAGCAGCCAAGAGCGGGGTAGGTACGAGCAGTACTTC.

V gene TRBV7-6 combines with J gene TRBJ2-2, with D hard to call. The V gene's germline CDR1 is SGHVS and CDR2 FNYEAQ. The length of the CDR3 is 15 residues. V was shortened by 1 base and J by 6 bases, with 12 bases between the two germline ends. The CDR3 here is CASSLVIGYAGELFF. For the CDR3, the DNA is TGTGCCAGCAGCTTAGTGATAGGGTACGCCGGGGAGCTGTTTTTT.

This clone is a singleton in its sample. V usage is TRBV4-3 and J usage is TRBJ2-7; perhaps TRBD2 as D (5 bases). This CDR3 has 18 amino acids. V was cut by 0 bases and J by 0 bases, with 18 bases left in between. Germline-derived CDR1 and CDR2 are LGHNA and YSLEER. This CDR3 is CASSQDWRSTSFSYEQYF. Written as DNA, the CDR3 is TGCGCCAGCAGCCAAGATTGGAGGTCAACCTCGTTCTCCTACGAGCAGTACTTC.

The chain is built from TRBV11-2 and TRBJ2-7; tentative D call: TRBD1 (5 bases). Germline-derived CDR1 and CDR2 are SGHAT and FQNNGV. The CDR3 loop spans 12 amino acids. Trimming shortened V by 6 bases and J by 4 bases, and 10 bases separated the two germline ends. CDR3 sequence reads: CASSSQGYEQYF. The DNA of the CDR3 is TGTGCCAGCAGTTCGCAGGGTTACGAGCAGTACTTC.

V is TRBV11-1 and J is TRBJ2-7; TRBD1 might be the D (5 bases). With 1 base removed from V and 0 bases from J, the gap between germline ends came to 10 bases. The CDR3 extends over 15 amino acids. Germline V lookup: CDR1 SGHAT, CDR2 FQDESV (reference sequence). The CDR3 coding sequence is TGTGCCAGCAGCTTAGAAGGGGATAGCTCCTACGAGCAGTACTTC. This translates into CASSLEGDSSYEQYF.

This chain connects TRBV15 to TRBJ2-1; D may be TRBD1 (6 bases). The V gene lost 0 bases and the J gene lost 1 base, with 16 bases spanning the gap. Germline V gene data show CDR1 as LNHNV and CDR2 as YYDKDF (reference sequence). CDR3 size: 18 residues. CDR3 protein: CATSRDFLLGGSYNEQFF. Written as DNA, the CDR3 is TGTGCCACCAGCAGAGATTTCTTGCTAGGGGGATCCTACAATGAGCAGTTCTTC.

V and J are TRBV13 and TRBJ1-1; 8 nucleotides align to TRBD1. The germline V gene has CDR1 PRHDT and CDR2 FYEKMQ (reference sequence). The CDR3 is 15 amino acids. J gave up 2 bases and V 6 bases, and 8 bases lay outside the gene matches. Here the CDR3 reads CASSYETGVNTEAFF. The CDR3 DNA reads TGTGCCAGCAGTTACGAGACAGGGGTAAACACTGAAGCTTTCTTT. Full variable domain (rest looked up from reference TRBV13 and TRBJ1-1): AAGVIQSPRHLIKEKRETATLKCYPIPRHDTVYWYQQGPGQDPQFLISFYEKMQSDKGSIPDRFSAQQFSDYHSELNMSSLELGDSALYFCASSYETGVNTEAFFGQGTRLTVV.